The T cell receptor beta chain under discussion was sequenced for a study of blood T cell repertoires in COVID-19. Overall study context: Both acute and convalescent COVID-19 samples were obtained from the United States, Italy and Spain. T cells, B-cell-depleted T cells, or PBMCs provided the cDNA or gDNA that served as material.

The CDR3 has 16 amino acids. The germline CDR1 and CDR2 sequences are MNHNS and SASEGT. Trimming shortened V by 1 base and J by 0 bases, and 11 bases separated the two germline ends. Per the study methods: By means of reference gene primer amplification, nucleated cell counts were estimated. The repertoire was sequenced with immunoSEQ multiplex PCR; TCRdb's copy has only in-frame clones and lacks some. That table gives V, J and clone size, and the DNA gave D and trimming. The table records 56,000 or so clones, 80% to 85% of them present only once. This clonotype originated in a man aged 45 to 65 with acute or convalescent COVID-19. The specimen sequenced was peripheral blood. The rearrangement links TRBV6-1 to TRBJ2-3, with D maybe TRBD1 (5 bases). The CDR3 reads CASSEGRAGSTDTQYF. In DNA, the CDR3 is TGTGCCAGCAGTGAAGGCAGAGCAGGGAGCACAGATACGCAGTATTTT.